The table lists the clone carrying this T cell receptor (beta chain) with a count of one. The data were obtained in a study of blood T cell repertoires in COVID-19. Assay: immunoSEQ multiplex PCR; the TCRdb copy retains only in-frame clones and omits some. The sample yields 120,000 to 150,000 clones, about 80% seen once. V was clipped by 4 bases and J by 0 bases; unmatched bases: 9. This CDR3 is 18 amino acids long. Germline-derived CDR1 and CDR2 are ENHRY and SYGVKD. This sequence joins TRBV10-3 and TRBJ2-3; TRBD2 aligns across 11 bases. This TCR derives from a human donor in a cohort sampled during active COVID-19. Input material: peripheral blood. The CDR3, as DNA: TGTGCCATCAGTGCCGTCATGGTAGCGGGGGGGAGCACAGATACGCAGTATTTT. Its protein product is CAISAVMVAGGSTDTQYF.